These T cell receptor beta chains were read from a single sample in a study of shared clonotypes between healthy human individuals. The method was immunoSEQ multiplex PCR; TCRdb's version includes in-frame clones alone and lacks a portion of them. The table has some 500,000 clones, 95% to 97% seen once. The specimen was naive CD4+ T cells sorted from blood. Source of these receptors: a woman between 25 and 40 years old in good health. Both conserved end residues are part of each CDR3. D genes are given only for firm matches. Not every row has a clone size; where given, it reads once, few, many or a size class.

v_gene: TRBV2; d_gene: TRBD1; abundance: .; j_gene: TRBJ2-5; CDR3aa: CASSSRTGVETQYF; CDR3nt: TGTGCCAGCAGCTCACGGACAGGGGTAGAGACCCAGTACTTC
v_gene: TRBV29-1; d_gene: TRBD2; abundance: .; j_gene: TRBJ2-5; CDR3aa: CSVEVLAGVETQYF; CDR3nt: TGCAGCGTTGAAGTACTAGCGGGAGTGGAGACCCAGTACTTC
v_gene: TRBV5-1; d_gene: TRBD1; abundance: .; j_gene: TRBJ1-4; CDR3aa: CASSLRESGGEKLFF; CDR3nt: TGCGCCAGCAGCTTGCGCGAGTCAGGGGGCGAAAAACTGTTTTTT
v_gene: TRBV6-5; d_gene: .; abundance: .; j_gene: TRBJ2-1; CDR3aa: CASSYRSPDREQFF; CDR3nt: TGTGCCAGCAGTTACAGGAGCCCTGACAGGGAGCAGTTCTTC
v_gene: TRBV6-5; d_gene: .; abundance: .; j_gene: TRBJ2-1; CDR3aa: CASRRSSLRYNEQFF; CDR3nt: TGTGCCAGCAGGCGGAGTAGCCTTCGTTACAATGAGCAGTTCTTC
v_gene: TRBV5-6; d_gene: .; abundance: .; j_gene: TRBJ2-7; CDR3aa: CASSLADRVSYEQYF; CDR3nt: TGTGCCAGCAGCTTGGCGGATCGGGTTTCCTACGAGCAGTACTTC
v_gene: TRBV2; d_gene: TRBD2; abundance: .; j_gene: TRBJ2-3; CDR3aa: CASRSLAGRADTQYF; CDR3nt: TGTGCCAGCAGAAGTCTAGCGGGTAGGGCGGATACGCAGTATTTT
v_gene: TRBV19; d_gene: .; abundance: .; j_gene: TRBJ1-5; CDR3aa: CASSRGEKPQHF; CDR3nt: TGTGCCAGTAGTAGAGGAGAAAAGCCCCAGCATTTT
v_gene: TRBV2; d_gene: TRBD1; abundance: once; j_gene: TRBJ1-6; CDR3aa: CASSFLPTGGGSPLHF; CDR3nt: TGTGCCAGCAGTTTCCTCCCGACAGGGGGAGGTTCACCCCTCCACTTT
v_gene: TRBV28; d_gene: TRBD2; abundance: .; j_gene: TRBJ2-3; CDR3aa: CASSPGSLAGGVTQYF; CDR3nt: TGTGCCAGCAGTCCCGGTTCGTTAGCGGGAGGAGTTACGCAGTATTTT
v_gene: TRBV18; d_gene: .; abundance: .; j_gene: TRBJ2-2; CDR3aa: CASSPNRDSGELFF; CDR3nt: TGTGCCAGCTCACCAAACAGGGATTCCGGGGAGCTGTTTTTT
v_gene: TRBV7-9; d_gene: .; abundance: .; j_gene: TRBJ1-3; CDR3aa: CASSSRTEMRNTIYF; CDR3nt: TGTGCCAGCAGCTCCCGGACAGAGATGAGAAACACCATATATTTT
v_gene: TRBV28; d_gene: .; abundance: .; j_gene: TRBJ2-1; CDR3aa: CASSSPHPNEQFF; CDR3nt: TGTGCCAGCAGTTCCCCCCATCCCAATGAGCAGTTCTTC
v_gene: TRBV28; d_gene: TRBD1; abundance: .; j_gene: TRBJ1-4; CDR3aa: CASSPKGASNEKLFF; CDR3nt: TGTGCCAGCAGTCCAAAGGGGGCTTCTAATGAAAAACTGTTTTTT
v_gene: TRBV29-1; d_gene: TRBD1; abundance: once; j_gene: TRBJ1-4; CDR3aa: CSVAGQGSPNEKLFF; CDR3nt: TGCAGCGTTGCCGGACAGGGTAGCCCTAATGAAAAACTGTTTTTT
v_gene: TRBV6-1; d_gene: TRBD1; abundance: .; j_gene: TRBJ1-2; CDR3aa: CASRRDSFYGYTF; CDR3nt: TGTGCCAGCAGGAGGGACAGCTTCTATGGCTACACCTTC
v_gene: TRBV29-1; d_gene: .; abundance: .; j_gene: TRBJ2-7; CDR3aa: CSVDTGSGEQYF; CDR3nt: TGCAGCGTAGACACAGGATCGGGCGAGCAGTACTTC
v_gene: TRBV28; d_gene: TRBD1; abundance: once; j_gene: TRBJ1-5; CDR3aa: CASSSSTGGNQPQHF; CDR3nt: TGTGCCAGCAGTTCCTCCACAGGGGGCAATCAGCCCCAGCATTTT
v_gene: TRBV19; d_gene: .; abundance: .; j_gene: TRBJ2-2; CDR3aa: CASSIDQRIGGELFF; CDR3nt: TGTGCCAGTAGTATAGATCAGCGTATTGGGGGGGAGCTGTTTTTT
v_gene: TRBV6-1; d_gene: .; abundance: .; j_gene: TRBJ1-5; CDR3aa: CASSELSRNYNQPQHF; CDR3nt: TGTGCCAGCAGTGAATTGAGCCGAAATTACAATCAGCCCCAGCATTTT